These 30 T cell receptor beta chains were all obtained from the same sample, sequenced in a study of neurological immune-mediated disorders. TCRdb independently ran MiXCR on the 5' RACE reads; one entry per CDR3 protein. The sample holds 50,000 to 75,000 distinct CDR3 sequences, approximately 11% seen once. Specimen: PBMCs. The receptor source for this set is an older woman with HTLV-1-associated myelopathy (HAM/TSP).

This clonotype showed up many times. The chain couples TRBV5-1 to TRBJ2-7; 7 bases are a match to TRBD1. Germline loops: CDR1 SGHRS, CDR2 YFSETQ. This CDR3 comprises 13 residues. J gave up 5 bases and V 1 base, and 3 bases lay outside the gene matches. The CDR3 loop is CASSLQGVDEQYF. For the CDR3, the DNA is TGCGCCAGCAGCTTGCAGGGGGTCGACGAGCAGTACTTC.

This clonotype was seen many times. CDR3 nucleotides: TGTGCCAGCAGCCCAGGGGGCCTGAGCAATCAGCCCCAGCATTTT. Protein sequence: CASSPGGLSNQPQHF. The gene calls are TRBV7-2 and TRBJ1-5; 8 bases agree with TRBD1. V gave up 5 bases and J gave up 1 base; unmatched junction bases: 4. Germline CDR1 and CDR2: SGHTA and FQGNSA. The CDR3 has 15 amino acids.

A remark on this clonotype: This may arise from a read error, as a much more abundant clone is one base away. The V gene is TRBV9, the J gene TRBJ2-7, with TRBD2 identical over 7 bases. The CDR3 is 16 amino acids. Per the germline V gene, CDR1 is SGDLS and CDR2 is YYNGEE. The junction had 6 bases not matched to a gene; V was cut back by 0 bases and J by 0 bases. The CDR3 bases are TGTGCCAGCAGCGTAGGACTATCGGGAGGCTCCTACGAGCAGTACTTC. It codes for CASSVGLSGGSYEQYF.

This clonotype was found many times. The CDR3 sequence is CASSLREQGGQPQHF. Written as DNA, the CDR3 is TGTGCCAGCAGTTTAAGGGAACAGGGGGGGCAGCCCCAGCATTTT. The rearrangement uses TRBV12-3 or TRBV12-4 and TRBJ1-5; TRBD1 matches 8 bases. CDR3 length equals 15 residues. The V gene end was trimmed by 2 bases and the J gene end by 7 bases; junction bases not matched to a gene: 7.

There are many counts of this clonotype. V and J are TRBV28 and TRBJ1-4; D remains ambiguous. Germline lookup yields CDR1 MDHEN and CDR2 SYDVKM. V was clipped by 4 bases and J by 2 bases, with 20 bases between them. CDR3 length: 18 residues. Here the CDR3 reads CASSSRPGLGGTNEKLFF. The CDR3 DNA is TGTGCCAGCAGTTCCAGACCGGGCCTAGGAGGGACTAATGAAAAACTGTTTTTT.

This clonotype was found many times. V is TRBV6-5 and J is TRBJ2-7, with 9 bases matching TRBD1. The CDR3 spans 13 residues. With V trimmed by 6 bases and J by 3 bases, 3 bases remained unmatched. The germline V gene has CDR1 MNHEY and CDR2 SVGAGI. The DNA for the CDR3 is TGTGCCAGCAGGAAGACAGGGGGCTACGAGCAGTACTTC. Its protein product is CASRKTGGYEQYF.

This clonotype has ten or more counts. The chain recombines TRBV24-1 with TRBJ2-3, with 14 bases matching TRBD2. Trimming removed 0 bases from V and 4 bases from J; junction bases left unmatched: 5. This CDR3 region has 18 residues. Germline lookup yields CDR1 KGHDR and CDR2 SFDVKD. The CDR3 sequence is CATSDLPATSGRADTQYF. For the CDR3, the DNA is TGTGCCACCAGTGATTTGCCTGCGACTAGCGGGAGGGCAGATACGCAGTATTTT.

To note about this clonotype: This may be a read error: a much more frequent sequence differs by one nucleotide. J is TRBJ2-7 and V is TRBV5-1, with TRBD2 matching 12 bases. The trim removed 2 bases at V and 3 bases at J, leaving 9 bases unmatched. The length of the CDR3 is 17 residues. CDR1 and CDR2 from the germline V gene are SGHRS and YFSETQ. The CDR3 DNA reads TGCGCCAGCAGCTTTCGAGGGACTAGCGGGTTAGGCTACGAGCAGTACTTC. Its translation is CASSFRGTSGLGYEQYF.

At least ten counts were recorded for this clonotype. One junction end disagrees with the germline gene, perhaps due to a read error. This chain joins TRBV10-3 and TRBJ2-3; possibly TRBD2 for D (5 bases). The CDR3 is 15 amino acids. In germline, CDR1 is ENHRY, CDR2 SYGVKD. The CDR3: CAITEDSLPTDTQYF. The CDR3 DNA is TGTGCCATCACTGAGGACTCACTCCCCACAGATACGCAGTATTTT.

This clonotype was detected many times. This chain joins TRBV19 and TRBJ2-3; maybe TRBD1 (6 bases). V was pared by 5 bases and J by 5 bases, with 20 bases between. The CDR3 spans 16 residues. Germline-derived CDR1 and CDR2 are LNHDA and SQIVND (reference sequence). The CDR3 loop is CASSPSRGILGDTQYF. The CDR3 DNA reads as TGTGCCAGTAGTCCTTCCAGGGGTATTCTGGGAGATACGCAGTATTTT.

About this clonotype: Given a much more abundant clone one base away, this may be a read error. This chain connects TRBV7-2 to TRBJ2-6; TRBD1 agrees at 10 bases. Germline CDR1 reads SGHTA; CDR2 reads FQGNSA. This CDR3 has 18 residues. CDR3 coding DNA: TGTGCCAGCAGCTTGGACGGGACAGGGGTCTCTGGGGCCAACGTCATGACTTTC. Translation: CASSLDGTGVSGANVMTF. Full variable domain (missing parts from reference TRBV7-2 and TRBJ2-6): GAGVSQSPSNKVTEKGKDVELRCDPISGHTALYWYRQSLGQGLEFLIYFQGNSAPDKSGLPSDRFSAERTGGSVSTLTIQRTQQEDSAVYLCASSLDGTGVSGANVMTFGAGSRLTVL.

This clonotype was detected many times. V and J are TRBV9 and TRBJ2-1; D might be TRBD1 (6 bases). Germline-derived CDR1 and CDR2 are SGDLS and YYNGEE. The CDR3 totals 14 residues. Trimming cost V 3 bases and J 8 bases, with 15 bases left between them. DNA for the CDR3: TGTGCCAGCAGCGCTACCCTCAGGGGCCATGAGCAGTTCTTC. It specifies CASSATLRGHEQFF. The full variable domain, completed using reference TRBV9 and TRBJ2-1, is DSGVTQTPKHLITATGQRVTLRCSPRSGDLSVYWYQQSLDQGLQFLIQYYNGEERAKGNILERFSAQQFPDLHSELNLSSLELGDSALYFCASSATLRGHEQFFGPGTRLTVL.

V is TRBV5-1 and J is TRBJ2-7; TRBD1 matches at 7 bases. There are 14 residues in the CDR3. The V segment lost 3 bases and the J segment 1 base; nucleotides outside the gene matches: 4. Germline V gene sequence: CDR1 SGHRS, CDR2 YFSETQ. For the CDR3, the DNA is TGCGCCAGCAGCTCCGACAGGGATTCCTACGAGCAGTACTTC. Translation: CASSSDRDSYEQYF. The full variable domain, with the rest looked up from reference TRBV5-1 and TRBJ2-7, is KAGVTQTPRYLIKTRGQQVTLSCSPISGHRSVSWYQQTPGQGLQFLFEYFSETQRNKGNFPGRFSGRQFSNSRSEMNVSTLELGDSALYLCASSSDRDSYEQYFGPGTRLTVT.

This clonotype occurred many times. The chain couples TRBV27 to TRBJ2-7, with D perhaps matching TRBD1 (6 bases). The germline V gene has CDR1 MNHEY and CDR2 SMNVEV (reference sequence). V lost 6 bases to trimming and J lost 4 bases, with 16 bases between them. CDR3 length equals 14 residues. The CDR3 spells CASRVTGFAYEQYF. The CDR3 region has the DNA TGTGCCAGCAGAGTGACAGGTTTCGCGTACGAGCAGTACTTC.

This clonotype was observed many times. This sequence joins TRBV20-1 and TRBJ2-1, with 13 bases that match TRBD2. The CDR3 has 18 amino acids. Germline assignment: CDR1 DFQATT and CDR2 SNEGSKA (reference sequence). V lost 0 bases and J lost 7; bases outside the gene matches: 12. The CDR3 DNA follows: TGCAGTGCTAGAGATAGGACGGGTGGACTAGCGGGGGCAAATGAGCAGTTCTTC. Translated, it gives CSARDRTGGLAGANEQFF.

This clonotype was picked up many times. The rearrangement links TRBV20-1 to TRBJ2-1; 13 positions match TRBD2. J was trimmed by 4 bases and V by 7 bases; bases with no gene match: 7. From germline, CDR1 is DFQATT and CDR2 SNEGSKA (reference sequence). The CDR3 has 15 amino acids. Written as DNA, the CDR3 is TGCAGTGTAGGACTAGCGGGAGTATCTTACAATGAGCAGTTCTTC. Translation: CSVGLAGVSYNEQFF.

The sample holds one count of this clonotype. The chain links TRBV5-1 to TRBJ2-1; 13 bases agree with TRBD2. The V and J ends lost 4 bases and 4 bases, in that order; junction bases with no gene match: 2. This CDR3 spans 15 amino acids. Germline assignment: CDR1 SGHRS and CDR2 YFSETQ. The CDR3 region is CASSILAGGYNEQFF. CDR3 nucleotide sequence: TGCGCCAGCAGCATACTAGCGGGAGGGTACAATGAGCAGTTCTTC.

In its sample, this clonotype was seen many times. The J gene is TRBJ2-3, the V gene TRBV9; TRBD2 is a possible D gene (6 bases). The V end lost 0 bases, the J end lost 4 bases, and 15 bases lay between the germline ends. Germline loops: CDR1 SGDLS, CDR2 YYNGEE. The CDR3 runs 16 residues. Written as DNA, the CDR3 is TGTGCCAGCAGCGTAGGGGACTCCGCCCCCCCAGATACGCAGTATTTT. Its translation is CASSVGDSAPPDTQYF.

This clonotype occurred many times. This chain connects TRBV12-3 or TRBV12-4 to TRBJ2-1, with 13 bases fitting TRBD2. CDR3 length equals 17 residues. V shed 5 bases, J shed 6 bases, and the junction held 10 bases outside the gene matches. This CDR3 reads CASSPTLGTSGTNEQFF. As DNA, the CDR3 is TGTGCCAGCAGTCCGACCCTCGGGACTAGCGGGACCAATGAGCAGTTCTTC.

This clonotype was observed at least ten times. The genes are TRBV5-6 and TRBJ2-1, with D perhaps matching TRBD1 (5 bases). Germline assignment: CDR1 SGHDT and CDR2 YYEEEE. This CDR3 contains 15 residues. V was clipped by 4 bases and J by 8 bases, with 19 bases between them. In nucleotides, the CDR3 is TGTGCCAGCAGCCAAGGGGTTTTCATGATCGATGAGCAGTTCTTC. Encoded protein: CASSQGVFMIDEQFF.

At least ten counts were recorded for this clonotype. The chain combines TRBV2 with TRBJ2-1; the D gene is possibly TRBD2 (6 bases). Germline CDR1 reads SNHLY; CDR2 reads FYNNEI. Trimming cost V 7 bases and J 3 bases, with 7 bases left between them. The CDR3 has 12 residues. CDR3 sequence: CASMRDYNEQFF. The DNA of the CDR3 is TGTGCCAGCATGCGGGACTACAATGAGCAGTTCTTC.

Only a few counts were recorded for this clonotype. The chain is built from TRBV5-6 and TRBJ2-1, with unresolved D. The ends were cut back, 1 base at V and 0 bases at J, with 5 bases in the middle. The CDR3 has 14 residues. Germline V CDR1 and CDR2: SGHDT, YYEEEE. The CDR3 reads CASSLQSSYNEQFF. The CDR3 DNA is TGTGCCAGCAGCTTGCAGAGCTCCTACAATGAGCAGTTCTTC. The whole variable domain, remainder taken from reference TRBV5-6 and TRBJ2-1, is DAGVTQSPTHLIKTRGQQVTLRCSPKSGHDTVSWYQQALGQGPQFIFQYYEEEERQRGNFPDRFSGHQFPNYSSELNVNALLLGDSALYLCASSLQSSYNEQFFGPGTRLTVL.

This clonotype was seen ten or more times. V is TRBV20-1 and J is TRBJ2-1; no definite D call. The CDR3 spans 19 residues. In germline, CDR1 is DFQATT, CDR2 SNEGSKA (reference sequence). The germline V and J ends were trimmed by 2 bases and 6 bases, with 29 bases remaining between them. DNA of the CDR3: TGCAGTGCTAGAATCCAAGCCCCGAGCGTAGGAGTCTATTTCAATGAGCAGTTCTTC. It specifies CSARIQAPSVGVYFNEQFF.

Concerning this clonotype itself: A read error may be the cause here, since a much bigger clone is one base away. CDR3 amino acids: CASSMGQGAGLAGIGYEQFF. CDR3 sequence (DNA): TGCGCCAGCAGCATGGGACAGGGGGCCGGTCTAGCGGGAATCGGCTATGAGCAGTTCTTC. The rearrangement links TRBV5-1 to TRBJ2-1, with 12 bases lining up with TRBD1. This CDR3 has 20 amino acids. Germline lookup yields CDR1 SGHRS and CDR2 YFSETQ. After removal of 4 bases from V and 8 bases from J, the junction contained 22 bases not matched to a gene.

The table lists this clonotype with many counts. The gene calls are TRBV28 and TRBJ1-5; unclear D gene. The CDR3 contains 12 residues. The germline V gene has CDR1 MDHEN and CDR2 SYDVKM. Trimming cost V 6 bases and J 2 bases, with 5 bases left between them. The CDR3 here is CASRLGNQPQHF. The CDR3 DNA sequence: TGTGCCAGCAGACTCGGCAATCAGCCCCAGCATTTT.

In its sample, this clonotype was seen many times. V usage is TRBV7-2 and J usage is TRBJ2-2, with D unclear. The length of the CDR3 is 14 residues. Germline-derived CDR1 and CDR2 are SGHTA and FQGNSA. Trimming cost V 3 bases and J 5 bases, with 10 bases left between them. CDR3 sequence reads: CASSFQLRTGELFF. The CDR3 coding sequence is TGTGCCAGCAGCTTCCAACTCCGGACCGGGGAGCTGTTTTTT. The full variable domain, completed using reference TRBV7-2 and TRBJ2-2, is GAGVSQSPSNKVTEKGKDVELRCDPISGHTALYWYRQSLGQGLEFLIYFQGNSAPDKSGLPSDRFSAERTGGSVSTLTIQRTQQEDSAVYLCASSFQLRTGELFFGEGSRLTVL.

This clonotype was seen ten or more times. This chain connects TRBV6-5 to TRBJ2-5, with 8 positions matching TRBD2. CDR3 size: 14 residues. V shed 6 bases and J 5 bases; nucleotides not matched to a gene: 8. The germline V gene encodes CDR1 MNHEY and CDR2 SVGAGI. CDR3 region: CASRRAGDGETQYF. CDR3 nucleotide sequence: TGTGCCAGCAGACGAGCGGGAGATGGGGAGACCCAGTACTTC.

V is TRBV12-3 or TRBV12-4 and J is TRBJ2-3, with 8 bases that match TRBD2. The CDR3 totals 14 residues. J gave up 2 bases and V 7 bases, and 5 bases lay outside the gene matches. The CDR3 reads CASTREGYTDTQYF. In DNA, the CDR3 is TGTGCCAGCACCCGGGAGGGGTACACAGATACGCAGTATTTT.

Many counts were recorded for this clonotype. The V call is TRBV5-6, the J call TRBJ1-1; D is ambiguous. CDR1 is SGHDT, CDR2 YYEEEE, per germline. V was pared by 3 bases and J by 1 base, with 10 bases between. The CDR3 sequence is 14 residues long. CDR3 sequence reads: CASSYGRPNTEAFF. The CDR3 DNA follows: TGTGCCAGCAGCTATGGACGGCCGAACACTGAAGCTTTCTTT.

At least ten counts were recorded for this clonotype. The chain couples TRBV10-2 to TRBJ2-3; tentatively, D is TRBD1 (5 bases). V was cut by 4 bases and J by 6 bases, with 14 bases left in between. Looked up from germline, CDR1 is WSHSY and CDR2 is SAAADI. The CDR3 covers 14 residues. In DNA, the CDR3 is TGCGCCAGCAGTGTGGACATTTTAGGGGATACGCAGTATTTT. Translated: CASSVDILGDTQYF.